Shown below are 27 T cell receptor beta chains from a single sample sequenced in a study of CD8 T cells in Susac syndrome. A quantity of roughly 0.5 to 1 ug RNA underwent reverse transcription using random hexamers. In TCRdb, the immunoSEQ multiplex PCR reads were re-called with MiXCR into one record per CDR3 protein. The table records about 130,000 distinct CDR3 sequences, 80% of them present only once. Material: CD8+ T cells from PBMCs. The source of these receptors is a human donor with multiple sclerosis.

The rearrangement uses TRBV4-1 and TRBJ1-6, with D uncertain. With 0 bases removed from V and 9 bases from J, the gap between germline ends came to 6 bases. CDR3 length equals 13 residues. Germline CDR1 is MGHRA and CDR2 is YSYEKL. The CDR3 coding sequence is TGCGCCAGCAGCCAAGACTCCGTTTCACCCCTCCACTTT. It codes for CASSQDSVSPLHF.

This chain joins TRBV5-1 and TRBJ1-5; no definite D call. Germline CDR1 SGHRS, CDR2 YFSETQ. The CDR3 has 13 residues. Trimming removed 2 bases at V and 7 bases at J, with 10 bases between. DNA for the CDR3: TGCGCCAGCAGCTTAGAGGGATACCAGCCCCAGCATTTT. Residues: CASSLEGYQPQHF.

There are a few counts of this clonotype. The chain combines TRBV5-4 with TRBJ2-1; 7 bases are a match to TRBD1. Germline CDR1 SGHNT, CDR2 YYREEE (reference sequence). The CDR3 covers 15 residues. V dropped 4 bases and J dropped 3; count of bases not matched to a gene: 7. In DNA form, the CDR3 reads TGTGCCAGCAGCCCGATGCCAGGGGGCTACAATGAGCAGTTCTTC. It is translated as CASSPMPGGYNEQFF.

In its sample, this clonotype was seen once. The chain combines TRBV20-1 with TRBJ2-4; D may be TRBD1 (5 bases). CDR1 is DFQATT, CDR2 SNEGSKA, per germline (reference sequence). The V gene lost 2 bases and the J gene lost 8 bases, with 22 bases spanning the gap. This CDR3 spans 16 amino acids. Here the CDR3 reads CSARTWTVDRGDIQYF. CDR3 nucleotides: TGCAGTGCTAGAACTTGGACGGTGGATAGGGGTGACATTCAGTACTTC.

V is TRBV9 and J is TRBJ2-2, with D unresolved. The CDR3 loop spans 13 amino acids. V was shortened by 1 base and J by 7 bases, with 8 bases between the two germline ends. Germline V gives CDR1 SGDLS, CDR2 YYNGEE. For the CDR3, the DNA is TGTGCCAGCAGCGTAACGAGAGGCGGGGAGCTGTTTTTT. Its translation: CASSVTRGGELFF.

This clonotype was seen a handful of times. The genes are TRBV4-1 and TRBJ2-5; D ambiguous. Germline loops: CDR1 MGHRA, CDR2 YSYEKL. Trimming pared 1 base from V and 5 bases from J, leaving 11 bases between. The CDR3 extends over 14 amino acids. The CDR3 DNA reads TGCGCCAGCAGCCAAGGGTACAGTATCGAGACCCAGTACTTC. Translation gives CASSQGYSIETQYF.

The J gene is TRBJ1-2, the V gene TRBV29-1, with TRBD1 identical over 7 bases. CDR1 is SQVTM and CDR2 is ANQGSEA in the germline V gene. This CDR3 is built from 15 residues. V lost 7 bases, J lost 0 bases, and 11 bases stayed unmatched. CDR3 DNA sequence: TGCAGCGCCGGCGGGGGGGGACAGACTAACTATGGCTACACCTTC. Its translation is CSAGGGGQTNYGYTF.

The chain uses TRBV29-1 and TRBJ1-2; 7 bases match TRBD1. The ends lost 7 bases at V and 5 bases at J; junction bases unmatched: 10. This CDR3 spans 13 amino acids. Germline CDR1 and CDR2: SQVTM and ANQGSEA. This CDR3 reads CSATGQEKYGYTF. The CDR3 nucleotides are TGCAGCGCCACTGGACAGGAGAAATATGGCTACACCTTC.

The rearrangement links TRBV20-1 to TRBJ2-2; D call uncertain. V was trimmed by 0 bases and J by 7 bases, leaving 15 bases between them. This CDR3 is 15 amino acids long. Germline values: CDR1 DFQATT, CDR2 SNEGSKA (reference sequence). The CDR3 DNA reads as TGCAGTGCTAGAGATCAGAATTTCGTGGACGGGGAGCTGTTTTTT. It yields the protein CSARDQNFVDGELFF.

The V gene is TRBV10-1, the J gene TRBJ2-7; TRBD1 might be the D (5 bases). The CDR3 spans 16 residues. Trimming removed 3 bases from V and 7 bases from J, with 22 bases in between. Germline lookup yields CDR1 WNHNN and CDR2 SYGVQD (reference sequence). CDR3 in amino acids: CASSDPGTAQGWEQYV. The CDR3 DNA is TGCGCCAGCAGTGACCCCGGCACAGCCCAGGGTTGGGAGCAGTACGTC.

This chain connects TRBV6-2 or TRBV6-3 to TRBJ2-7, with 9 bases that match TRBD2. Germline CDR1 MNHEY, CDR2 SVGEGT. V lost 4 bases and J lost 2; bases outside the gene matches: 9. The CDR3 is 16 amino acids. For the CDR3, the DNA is TGTGCCAGCAGTTCATTCGGGGAGCGGGGGGCCTACGAGCAGTACTTC. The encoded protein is CASSSFGERGAYEQYF.

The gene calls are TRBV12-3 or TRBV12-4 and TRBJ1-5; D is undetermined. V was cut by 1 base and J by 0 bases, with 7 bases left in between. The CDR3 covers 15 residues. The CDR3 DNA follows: TGTGCCAGCAGTTTAGGGGATTATAGCAATCAGCCCCAGCATTTT. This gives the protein CASSLGDYSNQPQHF.

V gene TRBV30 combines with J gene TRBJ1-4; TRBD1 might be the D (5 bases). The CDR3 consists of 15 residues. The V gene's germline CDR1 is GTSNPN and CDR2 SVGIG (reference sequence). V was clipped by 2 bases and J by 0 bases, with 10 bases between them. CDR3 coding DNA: TGTGCCTGGAGTTTAGGGGTTGCAACTAATGAAAAACTGTTTTTT. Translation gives CAWSLGVATNEKLFF.

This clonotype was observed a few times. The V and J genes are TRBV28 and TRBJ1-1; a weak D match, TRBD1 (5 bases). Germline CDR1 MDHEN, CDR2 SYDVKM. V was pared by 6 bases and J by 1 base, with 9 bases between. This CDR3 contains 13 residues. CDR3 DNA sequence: TGTGCCAGCAGCCGAACAGGGAACACTGAAGCTTTCTTT. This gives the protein CASSRTGNTEAFF.

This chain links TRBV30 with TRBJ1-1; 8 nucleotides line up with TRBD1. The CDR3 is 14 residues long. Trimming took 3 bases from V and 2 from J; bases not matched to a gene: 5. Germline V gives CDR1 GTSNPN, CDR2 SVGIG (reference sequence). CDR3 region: CAWSQTGDNTEAFF. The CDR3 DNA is TGTGCCTGGAGCCAGACAGGGGATAACACTGAAGCTTTCTTT.

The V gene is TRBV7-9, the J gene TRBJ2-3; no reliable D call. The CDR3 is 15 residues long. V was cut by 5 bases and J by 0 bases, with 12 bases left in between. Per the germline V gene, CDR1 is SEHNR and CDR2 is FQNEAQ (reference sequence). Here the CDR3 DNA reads TGTGCCAGCAGCGCCCCCACTATAAGCACAGATACGCAGTATTTT. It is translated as CASSAPTISTDTQYF.

CDR3: CASSLDGHTGELFF. The CDR3 nucleotides read TGTGCCAGCAGCTTAGACGGGCACACCGGGGAGCTGTTTTTT. The chain carries TRBV11-2 and TRBJ2-2, with D hard to call. The V end lost 0 bases, the J end lost 3 bases, and 5 bases lay between the germline ends. The CDR3 spans 14 residues. Germline CDR1 reads SGHAT; CDR2 reads FQNNGV.

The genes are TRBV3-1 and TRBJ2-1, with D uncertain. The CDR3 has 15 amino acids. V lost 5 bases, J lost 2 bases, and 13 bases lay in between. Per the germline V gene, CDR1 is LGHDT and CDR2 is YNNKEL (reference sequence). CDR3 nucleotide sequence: TGTGCCAGCAGCTTGCTCAAGCCCACCTACAATGAGCAGTTCTTC. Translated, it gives CASSLLKPTYNEQFF.

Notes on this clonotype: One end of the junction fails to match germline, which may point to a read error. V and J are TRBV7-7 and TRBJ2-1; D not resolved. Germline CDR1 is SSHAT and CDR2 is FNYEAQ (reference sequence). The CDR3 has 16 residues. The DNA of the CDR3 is TGTGCTAGCAGCTTGGGTCCTCGTGGGTCCTACAATGAGCAGTTCTTC. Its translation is CASSLGPRGSYNEQFF.

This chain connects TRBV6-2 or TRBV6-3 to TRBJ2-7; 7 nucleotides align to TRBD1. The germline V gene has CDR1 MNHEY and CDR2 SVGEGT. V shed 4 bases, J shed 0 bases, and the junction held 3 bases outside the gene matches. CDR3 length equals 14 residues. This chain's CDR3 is CASSFAGGSYEQYV. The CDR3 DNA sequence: TGTGCCAGCAGTTTTGCAGGGGGCTCCTACGAGCAGTACGTC.

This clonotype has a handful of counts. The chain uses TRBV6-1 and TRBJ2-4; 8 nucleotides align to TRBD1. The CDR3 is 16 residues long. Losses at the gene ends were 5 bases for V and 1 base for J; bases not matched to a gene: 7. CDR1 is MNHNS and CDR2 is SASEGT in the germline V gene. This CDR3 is CASSPMTGAAKNIQYF. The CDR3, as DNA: TGTGCCAGCAGTCCGATGACAGGGGCGGCCAAAAACATTCAGTACTTC.

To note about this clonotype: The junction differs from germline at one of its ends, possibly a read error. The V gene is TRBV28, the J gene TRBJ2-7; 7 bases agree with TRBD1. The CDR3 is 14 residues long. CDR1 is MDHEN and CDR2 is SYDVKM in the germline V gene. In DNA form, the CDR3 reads TGTGCCAGCACTTTACAGGGGCAAGGCTACGAGCAGTACTTC. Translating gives CASTLQGQGYEQYF.

The CDR3 nucleotides read TGTGCCAGCAGAAACACAGGGGTTGGGGCCAACGTCCTGACTTTC. Amino acid sequence: CASRNTGVGANVLTF. The J gene is TRBJ2-6, the V gene TRBV7-9; 7 bases are shared with TRBD1. This CDR3 spans 15 amino acids. After removal of 6 bases from V and 3 bases from J, the junction contained 5 bases not matched to a gene. Germline V gene lookup returns CDR1 SEHNR and CDR2 FQNEAQ (reference sequence).

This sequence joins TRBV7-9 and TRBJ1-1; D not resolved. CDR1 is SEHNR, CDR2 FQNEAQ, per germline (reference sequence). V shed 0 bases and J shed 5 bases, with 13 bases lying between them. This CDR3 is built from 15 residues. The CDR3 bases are TGTGCCAGCAGCTTAGCGCTAGGGCAAGGGACTGAAGCTTTCTTT. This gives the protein CASSLALGQGTEAFF.

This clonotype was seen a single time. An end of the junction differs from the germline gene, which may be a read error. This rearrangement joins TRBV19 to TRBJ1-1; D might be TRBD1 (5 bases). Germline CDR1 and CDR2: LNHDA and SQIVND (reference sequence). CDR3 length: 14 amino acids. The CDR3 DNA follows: TGTGCCAGTAGCTTACAGGCTGTGAACATTGAAGCTTTCTTT. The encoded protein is CASSLQAVNIEAFF.

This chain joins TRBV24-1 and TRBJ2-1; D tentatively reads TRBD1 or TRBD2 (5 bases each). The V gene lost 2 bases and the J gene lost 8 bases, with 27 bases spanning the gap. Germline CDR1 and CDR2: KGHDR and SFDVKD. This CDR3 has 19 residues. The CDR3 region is CATSDWKRDRPAPQDEQFF. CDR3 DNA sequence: TGTGCCACCAGTGATTGGAAACGGGACCGACCAGCCCCTCAAGATGAGCAGTTCTTC.

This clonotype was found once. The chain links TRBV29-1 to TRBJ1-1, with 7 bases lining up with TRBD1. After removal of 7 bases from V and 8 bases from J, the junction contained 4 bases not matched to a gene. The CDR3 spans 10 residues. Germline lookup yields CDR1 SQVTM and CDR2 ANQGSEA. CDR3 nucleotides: TGCAGCGCTTGGGACAGCGAAGCTTTCTTT. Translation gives CSAWDSEAFF.